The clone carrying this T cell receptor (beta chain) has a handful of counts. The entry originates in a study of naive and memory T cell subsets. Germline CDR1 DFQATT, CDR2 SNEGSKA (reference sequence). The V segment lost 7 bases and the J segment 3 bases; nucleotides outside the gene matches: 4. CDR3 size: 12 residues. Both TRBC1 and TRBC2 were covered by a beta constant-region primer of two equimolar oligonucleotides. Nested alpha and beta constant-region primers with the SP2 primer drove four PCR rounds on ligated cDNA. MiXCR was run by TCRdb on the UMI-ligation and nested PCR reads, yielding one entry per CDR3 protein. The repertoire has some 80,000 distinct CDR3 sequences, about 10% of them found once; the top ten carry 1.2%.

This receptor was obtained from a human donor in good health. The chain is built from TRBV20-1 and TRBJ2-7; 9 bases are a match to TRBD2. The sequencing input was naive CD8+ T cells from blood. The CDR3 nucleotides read TGCAGTGTTAGTAGCGGGAGCTACGAGCAGTACTTC. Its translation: CSVSSGSYEQYF.